This entry concerns a single T cell receptor beta chain. The target antigen is unknown. TCRdb passed the 5' RACE reads through MiXCR, listing each CDR3 protein once. The repertoire holds approximately 89,000 distinct CDR3 sequences, over 10% seen once, with 41% in the top ten. The data originate from a study of T-cell memory formation after mild COVID-19. Study as a whole: Largely, the TCR clusters proved donor specific.

Study conclusions and caveats: Contracting CD4+ clones sat mainly in CM and EM; CD8+ in EMRA.

Germline values: CDR1 SEHNR, CDR2 FQNEAQ (reference sequence). The CDR3 has 16 residues. V trimming: 5 bases; J trimming: 8 bases; junction bases outside the gene matches: 13. The sequenced sample was PBMCs or a T cell subset sorted from them (not recorded which). This receptor was obtained from a man aged 18 to 30 who had mild COVID-19 (a few samples of this study predate the infection). Cell type and time point are not known. The rearrangement uses TRBV7-9 and TRBJ1-4, with TRBD1 identical over 8 bases. Here the CDR3 DNA reads TGTGCCAGCAGCCCTGCTAGGGGGACAGGTGAAGAAAAACTGTTTTTT. This translates into CASSPARGTGEEKLFF. Drawing the rest from reference TRBV7-9 and TRBJ1-4, the complete variable domain is DTGVSQNPRHKITKRGQNVTFRCDPISEHNRLYWYRQTLGQGPEFLTYFQNEAQLEKSRLLSDRFSAERPKGSFSTLEIQRTEQGDSAMYLCASSPARGTGEEKLFFGSGTQLSVL.